This entry lists 25 T cell receptor beta chains sequenced from one sample in a study of shared T cell receptors in the human thymus. Method: immunoSEQ multiplex PCR; TCRdb's copy keeps in-frame clones and lacks some. The sample holds about 660,000 clones; roughly 88% are singletons and the top ten take 0.0095% to 0.011%. The same sample was also used in a study of human thymus T cells.

The sequencing input was thymocytes. The receptors come from a boy in the first two years of life with a congenital heart defect.

The chain is built from TRBV29-1 and TRBJ2-7; TRBD1 agrees at 7 bases. CDR3 length: 11 residues. The trim removed 6 bases at V and 5 bases at J, leaving 4 bases unmatched. Germline assignment: CDR1 SQVTM and CDR2 ANQGSEA. The CDR3 sequence: CSVKTGHEQYF. The CDR3 nucleotides read TGCAGCGTAAAGACAGGGCACGAGCAGTACTTC.

The chain couples TRBV7-9 to TRBJ2-7, with 7 bases lining up with TRBD2. This CDR3 is 14 amino acids long. Germline V lookup: CDR1 SEHNR, CDR2 FQNEAQ (reference sequence). The J segment lost 2 bases and the V segment lost 7 bases, leaving 8 bases of the junction unmatched. CDR3 sequence: CASTSRLAPYEQYF. Here the CDR3 DNA reads TGTGCCAGCACCTCCCGACTAGCCCCCTACGAGCAGTACTTC.

V and J are TRBV10-3 and TRBJ2-2, with 8 bases matching TRBD1. The CDR3 spans 15 residues. CDR1 is ENHRY, CDR2 SYGVKD, per germline. The trim removed 7 bases at V and 2 bases at J, leaving 6 bases unmatched. CDR3 in DNA: TGTGCCATCAACAACGGACAGGGAAACACCGGGGAGCTGTTTTTT. Protein: CAINNGQGNTGELFF.

The chain is built from TRBV2 and TRBJ2-2; the D is unclear. Per germline, CDR1 SNHLY and CDR2 FYNNEI. The V end lost 4 bases, the J end lost 3 bases, and 12 bases lay between the germline ends. This CDR3 has 15 residues. The CDR3: CASSGLAPDTGELFF. DNA for the CDR3: TGTGCCAGCAGTGGTTTGGCTCCAGACACCGGGGAGCTGTTTTTT.

This clone was seen only once. The chain employs TRBV27 and TRBJ2-2, with D uncertain. This CDR3 is built from 16 residues. Trimming took off 2 bases at V and 0 bases at J, with 10 bases between the two ends. CDR1 is MNHEY and CDR2 is SMNVEV in the germline V gene (reference sequence). CDR3 protein: CASSLMQVANTGELFF. The CDR3 DNA is TGTGCCAGCAGTTTAATGCAGGTCGCGAACACCGGGGAGCTGTTTTTT.

CDR3 sequence: CASSRWEGPYEQYF. The CDR3 DNA reads TGTGCCAGTAGCAGGTGGGAGGGCCCCTACGAGCAGTACTTC. J is TRBJ2-7 and V is TRBV7-9, with TRBD2 matching over 7 bases. The CDR3 is 14 residues long. In germline, CDR1 is SEHNR, CDR2 FQNEAQ (reference sequence). V was clipped by 9 bases and J by 2 bases; unmatched bases: 10.

This clone was observed a few times. The chain is built from TRBV27 and TRBJ2-7, with 10 bases lining up with TRBD2. The J segment lost 4 bases and the V segment lost 5 bases, leaving 23 bases of the junction unmatched. CDR1 MNHEY and CDR2 SMNVEV come from the germline V gene (reference sequence). The CDR3 length is 20 residues. The CDR3 sequence: CASSPVAGVVAGGKGYEQYF. Here the CDR3 DNA reads TGTGCCAGCAGTCCCGTGGCCGGTGTAGTAGCGGGAGGCAAAGGTTACGAGCAGTACTTC.

This chain uses TRBV5-4 with TRBJ2-1, with 7 bases lining up with TRBD1. The germline V gene encodes CDR1 SGHNT and CDR2 YYREEE (reference sequence). The V gene end was trimmed by 4 bases and the J gene end by 0 bases; junction bases not matched to a gene: 10. This CDR3 is built from 17 residues. CDR3 sequence: CASSRDYRGSSYNEQFF. As DNA, the CDR3 is TGTGCCAGCAGCCGCGACTACAGGGGAAGCTCCTACAATGAGCAGTTCTTC.

The V call is TRBV7-9, the J call TRBJ2-7, with TRBD1 matching over 7 bases. CDR3 size: 16 residues. V shed 5 bases, J shed 5 bases, and the junction held 15 bases outside the gene matches. Per the germline V gene, CDR1 is SEHNR and CDR2 is FQNEAQ (reference sequence). The CDR3 DNA is TGTGCCAGCAGCCCGGAGGACCGGACAGGTATCCACGAGCAGTACTTC. Its translation: CASSPEDRTGIHEQYF.

CDR3 bases: TGTGCCAGCAGCGTAGGGCGCAGGGGGGAAGAAAAACTGTTTTTT. Its translation is CASSVGRRGEEKLFF. The chain combines TRBV9 with TRBJ1-4; 7 positions match TRBD1. Germline V gene lookup returns CDR1 SGDLS and CDR2 YYNGEE. The CDR3 totals 15 residues. V was pared by 0 bases and J by 8 bases, with 7 bases of the junction left unmatched.

This clone was seen only a few times. V gene TRBV4-3 combines with J gene TRBJ1-1, with D possibly TRBD1 on 6 matching bases. V lost 1 base and J lost 0, with 15 bases in between. From germline, CDR1 is LGHNA and CDR2 YSLEER. This CDR3 comprises 17 residues. The CDR3 DNA sequence: TGCGCCAGCAGCCAAGCAATTCCGGGACAAATGAACACTGAAGCTTTCTTT. Translation: CASSQAIPGQMNTEAFF.

V and J are TRBV19 and TRBJ2-7, with 9 bases identical to TRBD2. The J segment lost 5 bases and the V segment lost 4 bases, leaving 9 bases of the junction unmatched. The CDR3 length is 15 residues. The germline CDR1 and CDR2 sequences are LNHDA and SQIVND (reference sequence). DNA of the CDR3: TGTGCCAGTAGTACCCGAGGAGCGGGAGGCCACGAGCAGTACTTC. Translation gives CASSTRGAGGHEQYF.

This chain connects TRBV4-3 to TRBJ2-1, with 10 bases fitting TRBD1. The trim removed 3 bases at V and 9 bases at J, leaving 14 bases unmatched. Looked up from germline, CDR1 is LGHNA and CDR2 is YSLEER. CDR3 length: 17 amino acids. Here the CDR3 DNA reads TGCGCCAGCAGCCACGGGCTTCGGGACAGGGGACAGGGTGAGCAGTTCTTC. Translated: CASSHGLRDRGQGEQFF.

The gene calls are TRBV6-5 and TRBJ1-1; 9 positions agree with TRBD1. The CDR3 contains 13 residues. After removal of 10 bases from V and 3 bases from J, the junction contained 6 bases not matched to a gene. Germline V CDR1 and CDR2: MNHEY, SVGAGI. CDR3 DNA sequence: TGTGCCACCGTGGACAGGGGATACACTGAAGCTTTCTTT. Amino acids: CATVDRGYTEAFF.

This rearrangement joins TRBV11-3 to TRBJ2-6; TRBD1 might be the D (6 bases). The CDR3 length is 16 residues. Trimming took 4 bases from V and 3 from J, leaving 13 bases between them. Germline V lookup: CDR1 SGHNT, CDR2 YENEEA. Here the CDR3 reads CASSSRGNGGANVLTF. CDR3 sequence (DNA): TGTGCCAGCAGCTCCAGGGGTAATGGTGGGGCCAACGTCCTGACTTTC.

This chain links TRBV10-1 with TRBJ2-7, with 7 nucleotides matching TRBD1. With V trimmed by 6 bases and J by 4 bases, 6 bases remained unmatched. The CDR3 is 13 residues long. Germline V gives CDR1 WNHNN, CDR2 SYGVQD (reference sequence). The CDR3 is CASRRGTEYEQYF. CDR3 DNA: TGCGCCAGCAGAAGGGGGACAGAATACGAGCAGTACTTC.

This clone showed up just a few times. The V gene is TRBV5-1, the J gene TRBJ1-3; possible D gene TRBD1, 5 bases. The ends were cut back, 4 bases at V and 1 base at J, with 9 bases in the middle. Germline CDR1 and CDR2: SGHRS and YFSETQ. This CDR3 has 14 amino acids. CDR3: CASSVGGSGNTIYF. Here the CDR3 DNA reads TGCGCCAGCAGCGTCGGGGGATCTGGAAACACCATATATTTT.

The chain carries TRBV15 and TRBJ2-7; TRBD1 is a possible D gene (5 bases). Trimming removed 0 bases at V and 0 bases at J, with 15 bases between. This CDR3 contains 17 residues. The germline gives CDR1 LNHNV, CDR2 YYDKDF (reference sequence). The CDR3 DNA reads TGTGCCACCAGCAGAGATCTGGGCATCCAGGGCTCCTACGAGCAGTACTTC. Protein sequence: CATSRDLGIQGSYEQYF. Drawing the rest from reference TRBV15 and TRBJ2-7, the complete variable domain is DAMVIQNPRYQVTQFGKPVTLSCSQTLNHNVMYWYQQKSSQAPKLLFHYYDKDFNNEADTPDNFQSRRPNTSFCFLDIRSPGLGDTAMYLCATSRDLGIQGSYEQYFGPGTRLTVT.

The rearrangement joins TRBV27 to TRBJ2-2, with 8 bases lining up with TRBD2. The CDR3 has 19 amino acids. Unmatched junction bases numbered 18, after V lost 5 bases and J lost 4 bases. CDR1 and CDR2 (germline): MNHEY, SMNVEV (reference sequence). CDR3 nucleotide sequence: TGTGCCAGCAGTGCCGGGGGGGTGCGGGATCCCAAGTCCACCGGGGAGCTGTTTTTT. It is translated as CASSAGGVRDPKSTGELFF.

About this clone itself: Other DNA sequences in the sample encode the same CDR3. The rearrangement joins TRBV30 to TRBJ2-7, with 7 nucleotides matching TRBD2. This CDR3 region has 19 residues. Trimming took 0 bases from V and 5 from J; bases not matched to a gene: 22. CDR1 is GTSNPN and CDR2 is SVGIG in the germline V gene (reference sequence). The CDR3 is CAWSVLWMGYLSGLDEQYF. The CDR3 coding sequence is TGTGCCTGGAGTGTACTTTGGATGGGGTATCTTAGCGGGTTAGACGAGCAGTACTTC.

This chain connects TRBV5-1 to TRBJ2-2; TRBD2 aligns across 11 bases. V dropped 4 bases and J dropped 4; count of bases not matched to a gene: 9. This CDR3 is built from 17 residues. Germline CDR1 is SGHRS and CDR2 is YFSETQ. The chain's CDR3 is CASSPSRTSGLTGELFF. In DNA form, the CDR3 reads TGCGCCAGCAGCCCCTCCAGGACTAGCGGGCTCACCGGGGAGCTGTTTTTT.

V usage is TRBV27 and J usage is TRBJ2-5, with 7 bases that match TRBD1. The better agreement between TRBJ2-7 and the DNA end casts doubt on the J call. CDR1 is MNHEY and CDR2 is SMNVEV in the germline V gene (reference sequence). The CDR3 runs 14 residues. CDR3 region: CASSFSGQFYEQYF. The CDR3 DNA reads as TGTGCCAGCAGTTTCTCGGGACAGTTCTACGAGCAGTACTTC.

The CDR3 sequence is CASSFQGHEQYF. CDR3 DNA sequence: TGTGCCAGCAGCTTCCAGGGTCACGAGCAGTACTTC. This rearrangement joins TRBV5-4 to TRBJ2-7; D is perhaps TRBD1 (5 bases). Trimming left V 2 bases short and J 5 bases short, with 8 bases between. This CDR3 is built from 12 residues. The germline gives CDR1 SGHNT, CDR2 YYREEE (reference sequence).

This sequence joins TRBV9 and TRBJ2-7; a possible D gene is TRBD2 (6 bases). The CDR3 has 15 residues. V lost 0 bases, J lost 5 bases, and 15 bases lay in between. The V gene's germline CDR1 is SGDLS and CDR2 YYNGEE. CDR3 nucleotides: TGTGCCAGCAGCGTAGCGGGAGCGCTCCCCCACGAGCAGTACTTC. Residues: CASSVAGALPHEQYF.

The chain has TRBV5-6 and TRBJ2-3; 10 positions match TRBD2. The CDR3 is 17 amino acids. The J segment lost 0 bases and the V segment lost 2 bases, leaving 6 bases of the junction unmatched. The V gene's germline CDR1 is SGHDT and CDR2 YYEEEE. The CDR3 region is CASSLGPSGGSTDTQYF. The DNA of the CDR3 is TGTGCCAGCAGCTTAGGTCCTAGCGGGGGAAGCACAGATACGCAGTATTTT.